The T cell receptor beta chain described here comes from a study of CD8+CD57+ T cells in acquired aplastic anemia. As for the study in general: When averaged, DNA from sorted CD4+ and CD8+ cells came to approximately 3.2 ug.

Individuals selected for sequencing had exhibited CD8+CD57+ cell expansion on flow cytometry. No patient had been given any therapy when blood was sampled. Study-level points and caveats: A significant difference in CD8+ Simpson's diversity between patients and controls was not found.

Trimming took 3 bases from V and 0 from J, leaving 15 bases between them. In germline, CDR1 is LNHDA, CDR2 SQIVND (reference sequence). This CDR3 is built from 16 residues. Genomic DNA constituted the template upon which TCR beta VDJ and CDR3 profiling was performed. TCRdb redid the calling of the reads with MiXCR, one entry per CDR3 protein. The sample includes a few hundred thousand distinct CDR3 sequences, under 60% of them seen just once. With regard to this clonotype: Its antigen is undetermined.

The TCR comes from a human donor with aplastic anemia. The gene calls are TRBV19 and TRBJ2-7, with a possible D match to TRBD2 (5 bases). Source material: sorted CD4+, CD8+, or CD8+CD57+ T cells (not recorded which) from PBMCs. In DNA, the CDR3 is TGTGCCAGTAGTATCGGAGGCAGACTTAGCTCCTACGAGCAGTACTTC. This sequence encodes CASSIGGRLSSYEQYF.